This T cell receptor beta chain was captured in a study of technical replicates of blood from several donors. Some clones are missing from TCRdb's copy, which holds only in-frame ones; the method was immunoSEQ multiplex PCR. Here the sample spans fewer than 90,000 clones, around 94% being singletons. The J segment lost 1 base and the V segment lost 4 bases, leaving 7 bases of the junction unmatched. The CDR3 contains 15 residues. Germline CDR1 reads GTSNPN; CDR2 reads SVGIG (reference sequence). The source is a human donor in good health. The sequenced material came from T cells isolated from PBMCs. The chain has TRBV30 and TRBJ1-3, with 7 bases matching TRBD1. This chain's CDR3 is CAWTGQLLSGNTIYF. The CDR3 DNA sequence: TGTGCCTGGACGGGACAGCTCCTTTCTGGAAACACCATATATTTT.